The next 6 T cell receptor beta chains were all read from a single sample in a study of shared clonotypes between healthy human individuals (dated by TCRdb to 2019 to 2021). The library was prepared using the immunoSEQ multiplex PCR assay. This immuneACCESS table, as held by TCRdb, lists in-frame sequences with V and J called but not all clones. Of the missing ones, under half trace to an unresolved V gene in checked studies; the others have no known cause. This sample is represented by some 2,000,000 clones; over 85% of them were singletons. The ten biggest clones cover 0.13% of the sample. The material sequenced was naive CD4+ T cells sorted from blood. Per the publication, the cell subset or site label means: CD45RA+ positively selected. Receptors originate from a man younger than 35 in good health.

The chain couples TRBV6-5 to TRBJ2-7; maybe TRBD2 (6 bases). V was shortened by 4 bases and J by 2 bases, with 18 bases between the two germline ends. Germline CDR1 reads MNHEY; CDR2 reads SVGAGI. The CDR3 has 16 residues. The DNA of the CDR3 is TGTGCCAGCAGTTCCCCCTTCCGTGGCGGGACCTACGAGCAGTACTTC. Amino acid sequence: CASSSPFRGGTYEQYF.

This rearrangement joins TRBV18 to TRBJ2-5; D unresolved. Germline assignment: CDR1 KGHSH and CDR2 LQKENI. The V end was cut by 3 bases, the J end by 1 base, with 9 bases between. The CDR3 has 14 amino acids. The CDR3 loop reads CASSPGPVQETQYF. The DNA of the CDR3 is TGTGCCAGCTCACCGGGCCCCGTCCAAGAGACCCAGTACTTC.

The count of this clone is one. J is TRBJ1-2 and V is TRBV7-8, with 9 bases that match TRBD1. V lost 5 bases, J lost 1 base, and 5 bases stayed unmatched. Germline assignment: CDR1 SGHVS and CDR2 FQNEAQ. The length of the CDR3 is 15 residues. CDR3 sequence reads: CASSVGQGSNYGYTF. CDR3 bases: TGTGCCAGCAGCGTGGGACAGGGCAGTAACTATGGCTACACCTTC.

The chain links TRBV30 to TRBJ2-7, with D tentatively TRBD1 (5 bases). Trimming cost V 8 bases and J 6 bases, with 11 bases left between them. In germline, CDR1 is GTSNPN, CDR2 SVGIG (reference sequence). This CDR3 contains 10 residues. The CDR3: CALTDTEQYF. The DNA of the CDR3 is TGTGCCCTGACAGACACCGAGCAGTACTTC.

The chain joins TRBV4-1 to TRBJ2-6; D is unresolved. The CDR3 totals 14 residues. The germline V gene encodes CDR1 MGHRA and CDR2 YSYEKL. The germline V and J ends were trimmed by 5 bases and 0 bases, with 5 bases remaining between them. The CDR3 region is CASSFSSGANVLTF. CDR3 DNA: TGCGCCAGCAGCTTTAGCTCTGGGGCCAACGTCCTGACTTTC.

The chain combines TRBV12-5 with TRBJ2-4, with a possible D match to TRBD1 (6 bases). The germline V and J ends were trimmed by 9 bases and 0 bases, with 12 bases remaining between them. The CDR3 runs 14 residues. Germline CDR1 reads LGHNT; CDR2 reads FRNRAP. The CDR3 DNA is TGTGCTAGCCTGAAAGGGGGAGCCAAAAACATTCAGTACTTC. It codes for CASLKGGAKNIQYF.